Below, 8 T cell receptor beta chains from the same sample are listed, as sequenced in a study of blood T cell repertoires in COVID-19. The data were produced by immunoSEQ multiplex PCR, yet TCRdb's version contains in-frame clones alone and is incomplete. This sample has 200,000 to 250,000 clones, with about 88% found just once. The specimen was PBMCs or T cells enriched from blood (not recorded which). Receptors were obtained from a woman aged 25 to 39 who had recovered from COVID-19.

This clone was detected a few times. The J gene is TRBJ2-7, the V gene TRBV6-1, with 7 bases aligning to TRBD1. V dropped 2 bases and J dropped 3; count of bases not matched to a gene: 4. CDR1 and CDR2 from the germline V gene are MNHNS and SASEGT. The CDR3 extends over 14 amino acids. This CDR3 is CASSEPGTVYEQYF. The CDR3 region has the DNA TGTGCCAGCAGTGAACCCGGGACAGTCTACGAGCAGTACTTC.

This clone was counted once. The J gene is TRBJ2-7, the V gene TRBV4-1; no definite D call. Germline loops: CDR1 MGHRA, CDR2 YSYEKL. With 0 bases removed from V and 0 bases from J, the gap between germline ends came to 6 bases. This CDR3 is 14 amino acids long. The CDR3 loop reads CASSQDIGSYEQYF. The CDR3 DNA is TGCGCCAGCAGCCAAGATATCGGCTCCTACGAGCAGTACTTC.

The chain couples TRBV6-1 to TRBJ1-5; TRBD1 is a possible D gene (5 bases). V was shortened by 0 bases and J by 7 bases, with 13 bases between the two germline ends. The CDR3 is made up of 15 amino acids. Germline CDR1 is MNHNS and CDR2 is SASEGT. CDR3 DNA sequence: TGTGCCAGCAGTGAAGCGAGGTCAGGGAACCAGCCCCAGCATTTT. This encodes CASSEARSGNQPQHF.

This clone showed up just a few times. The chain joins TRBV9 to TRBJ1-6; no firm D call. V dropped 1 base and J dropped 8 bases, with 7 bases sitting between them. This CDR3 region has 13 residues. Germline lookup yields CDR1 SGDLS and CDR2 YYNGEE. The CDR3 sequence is CASSVYGDSPLHF. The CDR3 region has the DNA TGTGCCAGCAGCGTATACGGGGATTCACCCCTCCACTTT.

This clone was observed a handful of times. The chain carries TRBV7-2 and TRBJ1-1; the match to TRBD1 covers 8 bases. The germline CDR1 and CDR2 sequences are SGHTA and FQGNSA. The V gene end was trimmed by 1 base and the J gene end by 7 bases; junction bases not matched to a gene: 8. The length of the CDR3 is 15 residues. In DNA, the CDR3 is TGTGCCAGCAGCTTAGACAGGGGGGTCTCTTTTGAAGCTTTCTTT. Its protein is CASSLDRGVSFEAFF.

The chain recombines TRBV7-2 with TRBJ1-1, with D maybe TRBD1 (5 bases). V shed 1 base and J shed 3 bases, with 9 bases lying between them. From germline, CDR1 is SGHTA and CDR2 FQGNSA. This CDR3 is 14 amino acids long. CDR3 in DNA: TGTGCCAGCAGCTTAGGCAGGGCCGACACTGAAGCTTTCTTT. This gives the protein CASSLGRADTEAFF. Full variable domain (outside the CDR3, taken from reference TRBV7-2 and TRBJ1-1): GAGVSQSPSNKVTEKGKDVELRCDPISGHTALYWYRQSLGQGLEFLIYFQGNSAPDKSGLPSDRFSAERTGGSVSTLTIQRTQQEDSAVYLCASSLGRADTEAFFGQGTRLTVV.

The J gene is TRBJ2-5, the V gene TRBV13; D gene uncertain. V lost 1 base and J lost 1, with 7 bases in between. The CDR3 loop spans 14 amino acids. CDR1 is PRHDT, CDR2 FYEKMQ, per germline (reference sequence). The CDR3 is CASSLDRSQETQYF. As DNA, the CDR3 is TGTGCCAGCAGCTTAGACCGCAGCCAAGAGACCCAGTACTTC.

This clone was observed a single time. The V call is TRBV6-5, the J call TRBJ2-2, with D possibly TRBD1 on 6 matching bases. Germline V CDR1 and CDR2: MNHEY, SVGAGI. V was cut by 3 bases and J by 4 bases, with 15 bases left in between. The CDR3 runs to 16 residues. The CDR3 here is CASSYAAVQGTGELFF. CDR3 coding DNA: TGTGCCAGCAGTTATGCGGCGGTACAGGGCACCGGGGAGCTGTTTTTT.